One and the same sample provided the 27 T cell receptor beta chains below, sequenced in a study of T and B cells in COVID-19 patients. Multiplex PCR with BIOMED2 TRB-A/B primer pools amplified TRB rearrangements. One entry per CDR3 protein results from TCRdb running MiXCR on the multiplex PCR reads. Of around 11,000 distinct CDR3 sequences listed, around 30% are singletons. Each TRB amplification used roughly 230-550 ng of genomic DNA from blood. The specimen was blood. The receptors were sampled from a human donor with active COVID-19.

This clonotype counts as medium-sized. J is TRBJ1-2 and V is TRBV29-1, with D maybe TRBD1 (6 bases). Germline CDR1 SQVTM, CDR2 ANQGSEA. CDR3 length: 12 residues. Trimming took off 6 bases at V and 1 base at J, with 9 bases between the two ends. The CDR3 bases are TGCAGCGTCTGGACAGTTAACTATGGCTACACCTTC. Translating it yields CSVWTVNYGYTF.

The CDR3 DNA sequence: TGTGCCAGCTCACGGCTCGGGAATGAGCAGTTCTTC. It codes for CASSRLGNEQFF. V and J are TRBV18 and TRBJ2-1; D is undetermined. The CDR3 spans 12 residues. Germline-derived CDR1 and CDR2 are KGHSH and LQKENI. The V end was cut by 4 bases, the J end by 7 bases, with 8 bases between.

J is TRBJ2-7 and V is TRBV10-1; 8 bases fit TRBD1. CDR3 size: 15 residues. The germline CDR1 and CDR2 sequences are WNHNN and SYGVQD (reference sequence). J was trimmed by 3 bases and V by 10 bases; bases with no gene match: 14. CDR3 region: CAIPIQGARFYEQYF. The CDR3 DNA reads TGCGCCATTCCTATTCAGGGGGCTCGTTTCTACGAGCAGTACTTC.

This clonotype was seen a handful of times. The gene calls are TRBV18 and TRBJ1-5, with TRBD1 identical over 9 bases. CDR1 is KGHSH and CDR2 is LQKENI in the germline V gene. The CDR3 sequence is 15 residues long. Trimming took 4 bases from V and 5 from J; bases not matched to a gene: 6. The CDR3 spells CASSQRQGGDQPQHF. Written as DNA, the CDR3 is TGTGCCAGCTCACAGCGACAGGGGGGGGATCAGCCCCAGCATTTT.

In this sample, this clonotype is medium-sized. This CDR3 reads CSAGTGIDEQFF. Here the CDR3 DNA reads TGCAGCGCAGGGACAGGGATAGATGAGCAGTTCTTC. This chain links TRBV29-1 with TRBJ2-1, with TRBD1 identical over 9 bases. The V gene's germline CDR1 is SQVTM and CDR2 ANQGSEA. The CDR3 is made up of 12 amino acids. V trimming: 7 bases; J trimming: 8 bases; junction bases outside the gene matches: 6.

In its sample, this clonotype was seen a few times. This chain uses TRBV12-3 or TRBV12-4 with TRBJ1-1; no reliable D call. CDR3 length: 13 residues. Trimming removed 6 bases from V and 3 bases from J, with 11 bases in between. For the CDR3, the DNA is TGTGCCAGCAGGCGGATCGGATACACTGAAGCTTTCTTT. Its protein is CASRRIGYTEAFF.

CDR3 sequence (DNA): TGTGCCTGGAGTGGGGTGTCCCTCGCCAATAATTCACCCCTCCACTTT. Encoded protein: CAWSGVSLANNSPLHF. The chain combines TRBV30 with TRBJ1-6; D unresolved. Germline-derived CDR1 and CDR2 are GTSNPN and SVGIG (reference sequence). Trimming took 1 base from V and 5 from J, leaving 15 bases between them. The CDR3 consists of 16 residues.

Relative to its sample, this clonotype is medium-sized (0.01 to 0.1%). V usage is TRBV12-3 or TRBV12-4 and J usage is TRBJ2-5, with a possible D match to TRBD1 (6 bases). V was clipped by 4 bases and J by 7 bases, with 7 bases between them. The CDR3 is 11 residues long. For the CDR3, the DNA is TGTGCCAGCAGTTCCAGGGGGACCCAGTACTTC. Amino acids: CASSSRGTQYF.

J is TRBJ2-4 and V is TRBV11-1; TRBD1 matches 7 bases. From germline, CDR1 is SGHAT and CDR2 FQDESV (reference sequence). This CDR3 contains 16 residues. V shed 7 bases, J shed 2 bases, and the junction held 11 bases outside the gene matches. Here the CDR3 reads CASTRDSRGTKNIQYF. The CDR3 bases are TGTGCCAGCACTCGGGACAGCCGAGGGACCAAAAACATTCAGTACTTC.

Only one count was recorded for this clonotype. This rearrangement joins TRBV29-1 to TRBJ1-2; D remains ambiguous. In germline, CDR1 is SQVTM, CDR2 ANQGSEA. The CDR3 length is 12 residues. Between the trimmed V and J ends, which lost 7 bases and 8 bases, there was a span of 17 bases. CDR3 sequence (DNA): TGCAGCGCCCCTGCCTATCACTGGGGCTACACCTTC. Its protein is CSAPAYHWGYTF.

There are a few counts of this clonotype. The rearrangement joins TRBV6-2 or TRBV6-3 to TRBJ2-5; TRBD1 agrees at 10 bases. The CDR3 spans 15 residues. The V and J ends lost 6 bases and 3 bases, in that order; junction bases with no gene match: 7. Germline CDR1 is MNHEY and CDR2 is SVGEGT. CDR3 sequence: CASRPSGTGEETQYF. In DNA form, the CDR3 reads TGTGCCAGCAGACCTTCCGGGACAGGGGAAGAGACCCAGTACTTC.

For the CDR3, the DNA is TGCAGTGCTAGTGACGGACGAAGAATTACCTACGAGCAGTACTTC. Its translation is CSASDGRRITYEQYF. The rearrangement links TRBV20-1 to TRBJ2-5; no clear D. The DNA end is more similar to TRBJ2-7, so the J call may be wrong. The germline gives CDR1 DFQATT, CDR2 SNEGSKA (reference sequence). The CDR3 runs 15 residues.

CDR3 nucleotides: TGTGCCACCAGCATAAGTGGAGAGATACGCAATCAGCCCCAGCATTTT. Amino acid sequence: CATSISGEIRNQPQHF. The chain has TRBV15 and TRBJ1-5, with D unclear. Looked up from germline, CDR1 is LNHNV and CDR2 is YYDKDF (reference sequence). Trimming pared 4 bases from V and 2 bases from J, leaving 15 bases between. The CDR3 loop spans 16 amino acids.

This clonotype is medium-sized. The chain joins TRBV18 to TRBJ2-7; D unresolved. Trimming removed 6 bases from V and 1 base from J, with 10 bases in between. The CDR3 loop spans 13 amino acids. Germline CDR1 reads KGHSH; CDR2 reads LQKENI. The DNA for the CDR3 is TGTGCCAGCTCCCTGGGCACTTCCTACGAGCAGTACTTC. It translates to CASSLGTSYEQYF.

The chain joins TRBV6-5 to TRBJ1-5, with 7 bases aligning to TRBD1. The germline V gene has CDR1 MNHEY and CDR2 SVGAGI. This CDR3 is built from 16 residues. V shed 7 bases, J shed 0 bases, and the junction held 9 bases outside the gene matches. This CDR3 is CASIKQGSYSNQPQHF. CDR3 coding DNA: TGTGCCAGCATTAAACAGGGGAGCTATAGCAATCAGCCCCAGCATTTT.

The chain joins TRBV6-2 or TRBV6-3 to TRBJ1-1; D ambiguous. The CDR3 covers 12 residues. CDR1 is MNHEY and CDR2 is SVGEGT in the germline V gene. The germline V and J ends were trimmed by 7 bases and 2 bases, with 8 bases remaining between them. CDR3 protein: CASMRVNTEAFF. DNA for the CDR3: TGTGCCAGCATGAGGGTTAACACTGAAGCTTTCTTT.

This clonotype was observed a few times. This sequence joins TRBV6-5 and TRBJ1-1, with D possibly being TRBD1 (6 bases). Trimming cost V 6 bases and J 11 bases, with 16 bases left between them. Germline values: CDR1 MNHEY, CDR2 SVGAGI. The CDR3 has 12 residues. This CDR3 is CASSPLGTMAFF. DNA for the CDR3: TGTGCCAGCAGCCCGCTCGGGACAATGGCTTTCTTT.

This clonotype is medium-sized (0.01 to 0.1%) in the sample. This sequence joins TRBV15 and TRBJ1-2; 8 nucleotides match TRBD1. The V segment lost 0 bases and the J segment 3 bases; nucleotides outside the gene matches: 3. The germline CDR1 and CDR2 sequences are LNHNV and YYDKDF (reference sequence). This CDR3 has 15 residues. CDR3 loop: CATSRDQGAYYGYTF. CDR3 nucleotide sequence: TGTGCCACCAGCAGAGACCAGGGGGCTTACTATGGCTACACCTTC.

The rearrangement links TRBV6-1 to TRBJ1-2; D gene ambiguous. From germline, CDR1 is MNHNS and CDR2 SASEGT. This CDR3 is built from 12 residues. V was trimmed by 4 bases and J by 1 base, leaving 4 bases between them. CDR3 nucleotides: TGTGCCAGCAGTGCCCTTAACTATGGCTACACCTTC. It translates to CASSALNYGYTF.

This clonotype qualifies as medium-sized. V and J are TRBV18 and TRBJ2-7; perhaps TRBD1 as D (5 bases). CDR3 size: 13 residues. Germline V gene lookup returns CDR1 KGHSH and CDR2 LQKENI. Trimming left V 4 bases short and J 1 base short, with 8 bases between. CDR3 region: CASSRAGSYEQYF. The CDR3 DNA sequence: TGTGCCAGCTCACGGGCAGGGTCCTACGAGCAGTACTTC. Full variable domain (remainder filled in from reference TRBV18 and TRBJ2-7): NAGVMQNPRHLVRRRGQEARLRCSPMKGHSHVYWYRQLPEEGLKFMVYLQKENIIDESGMPKERFSAEFPKEGPSILRIQQVVRGDSAAYFCASSRAGSYEQYFGPGTRLTVT.

This clonotype has only a few counts. This chain uses TRBV6-5 with TRBJ1-5; D unclear. Germline V lookup: CDR1 MNHEY, CDR2 SVGAGI. The CDR3 runs to 16 residues. V shed 5 bases and J shed 7 bases, with 21 bases lying between them. CDR3 region: CASSPSDQWADQPQHF. DNA of the CDR3: TGTGCCAGCAGTCCCTCCGACCAGTGGGCCGACCAGCCCCAGCATTTT.

The V gene is TRBV6-5, the J gene TRBJ1-2, with D possibly TRBD1 on 5 matching bases. This CDR3 region has 13 residues. Trimming pared 5 bases from V and 2 bases from J, leaving 9 bases between. CDR1 is MNHEY and CDR2 is SVGAGI in the germline V gene. This chain's CDR3 is CASSGTENYGYTF. The CDR3 coding sequence is TGTGCCAGCAGTGGGACGGAAAACTATGGCTACACCTTC.

This clonotype has only a few counts. The chain has TRBV6-1 and TRBJ1-3, with 7 bases fitting TRBD1. Germline trimming cut 8 bases from V and 4 bases from J; bases unmatched to any gene: 5. The CDR3 runs to 13 residues. Germline V CDR1 and CDR2: MNHNS, SASEGT. The CDR3 coding sequence is TGTGCCAGCCGTCAGGGGGGGGGAAACACCATATATTTT. It translates to CASRQGGGNTIYF.

In this sample, this clonotype turned up a few times. This sequence joins TRBV30 and TRBJ1-1; D is undetermined. This CDR3 region has 12 residues. Trimming cost V 2 bases and J 0 bases, with 4 bases left between them. Germline CDR1 is GTSNPN and CDR2 is SVGIG (reference sequence). CDR3: CAWSKMNTEAFF. The CDR3 region has the DNA TGTGCCTGGAGTAAAATGAACACTGAAGCTTTCTTT.

The chain joins TRBV5-5 to TRBJ2-1, with D tentatively TRBD2 (5 bases). CDR1 is SGHKS and CDR2 is YYEKEE in the germline V gene (reference sequence). The CDR3 covers 20 residues. V was trimmed by 2 bases and J by 0 bases, leaving 24 bases between them. CDR3 in DNA: TGTGCCAGCAGCTTACGTGTCCAAGCGGCATATACAAGCTCCTACAATGAGCAGTTCTTC. Encoded protein: CASSLRVQAAYTSSYNEQFF.

V and J are TRBV5-1 and TRBJ2-1, with 9 bases that match TRBD2. V lost 4 bases to trimming and J lost 6 bases; unmatched junction nucleotides: 11. Germline V gene data show CDR1 as SGHRS and CDR2 as YFSETQ. The CDR3 contains 16 residues. The CDR3 nucleotides read TGCGCCAGCAGCCCTGGTGCGGGGGGGCCGGGCAATGAGCAGTTCTTC. Translating gives CASSPGAGGPGNEQFF.

The chain combines TRBV6-2 or TRBV6-3 with TRBJ1-6; unclear D gene. V was trimmed by 6 bases and J by 0 bases, leaving 12 bases between them. The CDR3 consists of 16 residues. Germline V gene lookup returns CDR1 MNHEY and CDR2 SVGEGT. CDR3: CASRNDKSSYNSPLHF. In DNA form, the CDR3 reads TGTGCCAGCAGAAACGACAAGAGCTCCTATAATTCACCCCTCCACTTT.